A single sample is the source of the 9 T cell receptor beta chains below, sequenced in a study of shared clonotypes between healthy human individuals. TCRdb's copy holds only in-frame clones and misses some; the assay was immunoSEQ multiplex PCR. Among hundreds of thousands of clones, 70% to 80% were seen once, and the ten largest hold less than 15%. Sequencing was performed on PBMCs. All receptors come from a woman aged 40 to 55 in good health. Some clones in this sample may be carry-over from other donors' samples.

This clone was counted a few times. The chain employs TRBV5-4 and TRBJ2-5, with D possibly being TRBD1 or TRBD2 (6 bases each). Germline CDR1 SGHNT, CDR2 YYREEE (reference sequence). The V end lost 1 base, the J end lost 3 bases, and 16 bases lay between the germline ends. CDR3 length equals 16 residues. The CDR3 protein is CASSLNIRGPEETQYF. The DNA for the CDR3 is TGTGCCAGCAGCTTGAATATACGGGGGCCGGAAGAGACCCAGTACTTC.

The chain has TRBV9 and TRBJ2-3; D is unresolved. V gave up 4 bases and J gave up 2 bases, with 11 bases separating them. There are 14 residues in the CDR3. Germline loops: CDR1 SGDLS, CDR2 YYNGEE. The CDR3 protein is CASSPRPHTDTQYF. In DNA form, the CDR3 reads TGTGCCAGCAGCCCTAGACCCCACACAGATACGCAGTATTTT.

The gene calls are TRBV5-1 and TRBJ1-2, with 8 nucleotides matching TRBD1. This CDR3 comprises 13 residues. Germline trimming cut 0 bases from V and 6 bases from J; bases unmatched to any gene: 1. Germline values: CDR1 SGHRS, CDR2 YFSETQ. This CDR3 is CASSLGQGNGYTF. The CDR3 nucleotides read TGCGCCAGCAGCTTGGGACAGGGGAATGGCTACACCTTC.

The V call is TRBV4-1, the J call TRBJ2-5, with 9 positions matching TRBD2. The CDR3 contains 17 residues. Germline CDR1 and CDR2: MGHRA and YSYEKL. J lost 2 bases, V lost 5 bases, and 12 bases had no gene match. CDR3 amino acids: CASSEGLAGSIQETQYF. The CDR3 DNA reads as TGCGCCAGCAGCGAGGGTCTAGCGGGGTCCATACAAGAGACCCAGTACTTC.

The chain uses TRBV18 and TRBJ2-7; no reliable D call. In germline, CDR1 is KGHSH, CDR2 LQKENI. The CDR3 has 14 residues. With 0 bases removed from V and 1 base from J, the gap between germline ends came to 7 bases. The CDR3 DNA sequence: TGTGCCAGCTCACCACCGGTCCTTTCCTACGAGCAGTACTTC. It yields the protein CASSPPVLSYEQYF.

As DNA, the CDR3 is TGTGCCAGCAGCTTGGGCGGGAGGGCCGGAGATACGCAGTATTTT. It is translated as CASSLGGRAGDTQYF. This sequence joins TRBV5-4 and TRBJ2-3; TRBD2 aligns across 9 bases. Germline CDR1 reads SGHNT; CDR2 reads YYREEE (reference sequence). The V and J ends lost 0 bases and 5 bases, in that order; junction bases with no gene match: 4. CDR3 size: 15 residues.

This sequence joins TRBV15 and TRBJ2-1, with 14 bases identical to TRBD2. This CDR3 has 17 amino acids. V gave up 3 bases and J gave up 6 bases; unmatched junction bases: 7. Per the germline V gene, CDR1 is LNHNV and CDR2 is YYDKDF (reference sequence). DNA of the CDR3: TGTGCCACCAGCAGCCGGACGGGACTAGCGGGAGCCAATGAGCAGTTCTTC. This translates into CATSSRTGLAGANEQFF.

The chain couples TRBV25-1 to TRBJ1-3; 8 bases agree with TRBD1. The J segment lost 1 base and the V segment lost 4 bases, leaving 6 bases of the junction unmatched. There are 16 residues in the CDR3. Germline CDR1 MGHDK, CDR2 SYGVNS. The CDR3: CASSAGGARSGNTIYF. Here the CDR3 DNA reads TGTGCCAGCAGTGCAGGGGGCGCACGTTCTGGAAACACCATATATTTT.

This chain uses TRBV11-1 with TRBJ2-2; perhaps TRBD1 as D (6 bases). The CDR3 extends over 18 amino acids. Deletions cut 5 bases from V and 2 bases from J, with 21 bases between. Germline-derived CDR1 and CDR2 are SGHAT and FQDESV (reference sequence). Written as DNA, the CDR3 is TGTGCCAGCAGCGGACCTCGCAGGGGTCCTCCCAACACCGGGGAGCTGTTTTTT. It yields the protein CASSGPRRGPPNTGELFF.